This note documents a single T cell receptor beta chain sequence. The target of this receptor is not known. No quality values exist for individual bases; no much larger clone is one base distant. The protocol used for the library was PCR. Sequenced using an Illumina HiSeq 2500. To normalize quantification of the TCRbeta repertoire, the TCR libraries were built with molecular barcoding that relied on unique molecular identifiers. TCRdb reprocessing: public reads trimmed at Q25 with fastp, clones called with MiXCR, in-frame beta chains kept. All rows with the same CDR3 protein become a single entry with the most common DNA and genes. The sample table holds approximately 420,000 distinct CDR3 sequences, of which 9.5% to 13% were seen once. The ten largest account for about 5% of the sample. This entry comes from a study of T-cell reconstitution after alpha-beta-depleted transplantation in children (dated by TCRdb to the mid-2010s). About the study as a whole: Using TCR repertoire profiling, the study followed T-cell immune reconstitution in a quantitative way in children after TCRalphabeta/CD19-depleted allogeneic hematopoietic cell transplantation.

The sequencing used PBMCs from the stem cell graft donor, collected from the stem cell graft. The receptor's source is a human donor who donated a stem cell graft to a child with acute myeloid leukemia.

The DNA sequence reads TGTGCCATCAGTGACCGGGGTCCCCGAAATCAGCCCCAGCATTTT. This is translated as CAISDRGPRNQPQHF. This receptor chain uses TRBV10-3 and TRBJ1-5, with no confident D gene call. Including the terminal cysteine and phenylalanine, the CDR3 comprises 15 residues. CDR3 DNA is the only sequence kept; it has 45 bases, read in frame from the first base. V sheds 3 bases and J sheds 4 bases, leaving 13 bases between their ends. The germline V gene sets CDR1 to ENHRY and CDR2 to SYGVKD.